These 20 T cell receptor beta chains were sequenced from one sample in a study of T cell responses to AZD1222 COVID-19 vaccine. The protocol was immunoSEQ multiplex PCR, while the TCRdb copy is restricted to in-frame clones and leaves out a portion. The sample holds approximately 160,000 clones, around 90% seen once. This material consisted of peripheral blood, taken on day 0 of AZD1222 vaccination. The source of these receptors is an adult in good health.

This sequence joins TRBV28 and TRBJ1-2; no reliable D call. This CDR3 contains 12 residues. The V end was cut by 2 bases, the J end by 5 bases, with 6 bases between. Germline V CDR1 and CDR2: MDHEN, SYDVKM. The CDR3 DNA reads TGTGCCAGCAGTTTAGGATCTTATGGCTACACCTTC. This translates into CASSLGSYGYTF.

The rearrangement links TRBV28 to TRBJ1-2; TRBD1 matches 7 bases. Germline CDR1 reads MDHEN; CDR2 reads SYDVKM. Losses at the gene ends were 7 bases for V and 7 bases for J; bases not matched to a gene: 3. This CDR3 comprises 11 residues. The CDR3 protein is CASNQGGGYTF. CDR3 nucleotide sequence: TGTGCCAGCAATCAGGGGGGTGGCTACACCTTC.

V is TRBV4-1 and J is TRBJ2-7; TRBD1 matches 8 bases. V lost 0 bases to trimming and J lost 4 bases; unmatched junction nucleotides: 2. The CDR3 runs 14 residues. CDR1 and CDR2 (germline): MGHRA, YSYEKL. CDR3 sequence: CASSQDRGPYEQYF. CDR3 DNA: TGCGCCAGCAGCCAAGACAGGGGGCCTTACGAGCAGTACTTC.

This rearrangement joins TRBV28 to TRBJ1-6; D is ambiguous. CDR3 length equals 13 residues. CDR1 is MDHEN, CDR2 SYDVKM, per germline. Trimming stripped 6 bases from V and 4 bases from J, with 7 bases between. The CDR3 sequence is CASSLGYNSPLHF. Here the CDR3 DNA reads TGTGCCAGCAGCCTCGGGTATAATTCACCCCTCCACTTT.

The sample holds one count of this clone. The J gene is TRBJ2-3, the V gene TRBV5-4; TRBD2 aligns across 14 bases. CDR1 SGHNT and CDR2 YYREEE come from the germline V gene (reference sequence). Trimming cost V 2 bases and J 6 bases; bases outside gene matches: 11. CDR3 length equals 18 residues. In DNA form, the CDR3 reads TGTGCCAGCAGCTTAGGACTGACTAGCGGGAGGGCCATGGATACGCAGTATTTT. Protein sequence: CASSLGLTSGRAMDTQYF.

V is TRBV4-1 and J is TRBJ1-1; D ambiguous. V was shortened by 3 bases and J by 0 bases, with 8 bases between the two germline ends. Germline V CDR1 and CDR2: MGHRA, YSYEKL. The CDR3 totals 14 residues. CDR3 residues: CASSHYDMNTEAFF. The CDR3 DNA reads TGCGCCAGCAGCCACTACGACATGAACACTGAAGCTTTCTTT.

V is TRBV7-2 and J is TRBJ1-6, with D unclear. CDR3 length: 15 residues. Germline CDR1 SGHTA, CDR2 FQGNSA. V lost 1 base and J lost 0, with 4 bases in between. The CDR3 spells CASSLGSSYNSPLHF. The DNA of the CDR3 is TGTGCCAGCAGCTTAGGGAGCTCCTATAATTCACCCCTCCACTTT. Full variable domain (outside the CDR3, taken from reference TRBV7-2 and TRBJ1-6): GAGVSQSPSNKVTEKGKDVELRCDPISGHTALYWYRQSLGQGLEFLIYFQGNSAPDKSGLPSDRFSAERTGGSVSTLTIQRTQQEDSAVYLCASSLGSSYNSPLHFGNGTRLTVT.

A single count supports this clone. The chain links TRBV15 to TRBJ2-7; D assignment may be TRBD1 or TRBD2 (5 bases each). The CDR3 has 15 residues. Germline-derived CDR1 and CDR2 are LNHNV and YYDKDF (reference sequence). V gave up 3 bases and J gave up 0 bases, with 12 bases separating them. This CDR3 reads CATSSSRDGSYEQYF. CDR3 bases: TGTGCCACCAGCAGTTCCCGGGACGGCTCCTACGAGCAGTACTTC.

This clone was counted once. The CDR3 spells CASSDQRNTEAFF. The CDR3 nucleotides are TGTGCCAGCAGCGACCAGAGAAACACTGAAGCTTTCTTT. V gene TRBV7-3 combines with J gene TRBJ1-1, with D uncertain. Trimming took off 5 bases at V and 2 bases at J, with 9 bases between the two ends. The CDR3 has 13 residues. Germline CDR1 and CDR2: SGHTA and FQGTGA.

CDR3 loop: CASSTQTEEQYF. The CDR3 DNA follows: TGTGCCAGCAGTACACAGACGGAAGAGCAGTACTTC. This chain joins TRBV28 and TRBJ2-7; no clear D. This CDR3 spans 12 amino acids. Per germline, CDR1 MDHEN and CDR2 SYDVKM. Trimming took off 5 bases at V and 7 bases at J, with 12 bases between the two ends.

The table lists this clone with a count of one. The junction does not match germline at one end; this may be a read error. The chain has TRBV7-7 and TRBJ1-1; D not certain. The CDR3 loop spans 13 amino acids. Germline V gene sequence: CDR1 SSHAT, CDR2 FNYEAQ (reference sequence). CDR3 in DNA: TGTGCTAGCAGCTTATCGGGGAACACTGAAGCTTTCTTT. Residues: CASSLSGNTEAFF.

The V call is TRBV6-1, the J call TRBJ1-5; possibly TRBD1 for D (6 bases). Trimming left V 2 bases short and J 2 bases short, with 16 bases between. Germline CDR1 MNHNS, CDR2 SASEGT. The CDR3 contains 17 residues. CDR3 in amino acids: CASSEYGTGTGNQPQHF. The CDR3 coding sequence is TGTGCCAGCAGTGAATATGGTACAGGGACTGGCAATCAGCCCCAGCATTTT.

The CDR3 region is CASTLGIYYEQYF. CDR3 nucleotides: TGTGCCAGCACGCTAGGAATCTACTACGAGCAGTACTTC. The rearrangement uses TRBV6-4 and TRBJ2-7, with D uncertain. Germline CDR1 is MRHNA and CDR2 is SNTAGT. CDR3 length: 13 amino acids. V lost 7 bases and J lost 3, with 13 bases in between.

The genes are TRBV27 and TRBJ2-3; possible D gene TRBD1, 5 bases. Germline V gives CDR1 MNHEY, CDR2 SMNVEV (reference sequence). The CDR3 consists of 14 residues. The V and J ends lost 2 bases and 1 base respectively, with 7 bases between them. The CDR3 DNA sequence: TGTGCCAGCAGTTTAAGACAGCGCACAGATACGCAGTATTTT. This encodes CASSLRQRTDTQYF.

The chain employs TRBV6-6 and TRBJ2-2; D is ambiguous. CDR1 is MNHNY and CDR2 is SVGAGI in the germline V gene (reference sequence). Trimming cost V 2 bases and J 0 bases, with 10 bases left between them. This CDR3 has 16 amino acids. CDR3 sequence: CASSYAQVTNTGELFF. The CDR3 nucleotides are TGTGCCAGCAGTTACGCTCAGGTCACGAACACCGGGGAGCTGTTTTTT.

The chain joins TRBV9 to TRBJ2-1, with a possible D match to TRBD2 (5 bases). This CDR3 is built from 13 residues. V gave up 4 bases and J gave up 11 bases, with 16 bases separating them. Germline V gene sequence: CDR1 SGDLS, CDR2 YYNGEE. This chain's CDR3 is CASSPPATRKQFF. The DNA for the CDR3 is TGTGCCAGCAGCCCTCCCGCCACTAGGAAGCAGTTCTTC.

The rearrangement uses TRBV12-5 and TRBJ1-1, with D unresolved. Trimming shortened V by 7 bases and J by 11 bases, and 17 bases separated the two germline ends. Germline values: CDR1 LGHNT, CDR2 FRNRAP. This CDR3 is built from 12 residues. CDR3 DNA: TGTGCTAGTGCCGTCGAGGGTATAATCGCTTTCTTT. It yields the protein CASAVEGIIAFF.

J is TRBJ2-1 and V is TRBV11-3, with TRBD1 identical over 11 bases. Germline V gives CDR1 SGHNT, CDR2 YENEEA. Losses at the gene ends were 3 bases for V and 9 bases for J; bases not matched to a gene: 4. This CDR3 comprises 14 residues. In DNA, the CDR3 is TGTGCCAGCAGCTTGGACAGGGGGCTTGGTGAGCAGTTCTTC. Amino acid sequence: CASSLDRGLGEQFF.

The rearrangement joins TRBV7-2 to TRBJ2-7; D remains unclear. CDR1 is SGHTA, CDR2 FQGNSA, per germline. The CDR3 has 12 amino acids. V was cut by 5 bases and J by 1 base, with 6 bases left in between. For the CDR3, the DNA is TGTGCCAGCAGCGGCCCGTCCTACGAGCAGTACTTC. Amino acid sequence: CASSGPSYEQYF.

The V and J genes are TRBV5-8 and TRBJ2-1; D perhaps matches TRBD2 (6 bases). V shed 0 bases and J shed 4 bases, with 14 bases lying between them. The CDR3 spans 16 residues. CDR1 is SGHTS, CDR2 YDEGEE, per germline. CDR3 nucleotides: TGTGCCAGCAGCTTGGCCTCCGGGACTTTATACAATGAGCAGTTCTTC. This codes for CASSLASGTLYNEQFF.